The sample holds one count of the clone carrying this T cell receptor (beta chain). The sample originates from a study of blood T cell repertoires in COVID-19. Background on the study: The United States, Italy and Spain provided the acute and convalescent COVID-19 samples. PBMCs, B-cell-depleted T cells, or T cells provided the cDNA or gDNA that made up the material.

Methods used by the authors: By means of reference gene primer amplification, nucleated cell counts were estimated. The protocol was immunoSEQ multiplex PCR, while the TCRdb copy is restricted to in-frame clones and leaves out a portion. V, J and clone size are taken as reported in that table, and D and trimming were inferred from the DNA itself. This sample has just over 95,000 clones, with 82% found just once. The specimen sequenced was peripheral blood. The sequence derives from a man older than 75 with acute or convalescent COVID-19.

The CDR3 region has the DNA TGTGCCAGCAGTTTACCAACCGGGACAGAAAAGTATGGCTACACCTTC. Protein sequence: CASSLPTGTEKYGYTF. The genes are TRBV6-6 and TRBJ1-2; 7 positions match TRBD1. Looked up from germline, CDR1 is MNHNY and CDR2 is SVGAGI (reference sequence). The V and J ends lost 4 bases and 5 bases, in that order; junction bases with no gene match: 13. The length of the CDR3 is 16 residues.